This T cell receptor beta chain was identified in a study of blood T cell repertoires in COVID-19. Study context: There were acute and convalescent COVID-19 samples, and they came from the United States, Italy and Spain. From T cells, B-cell-depleted T cells, or PBMCs came the material, which was cDNA or gDNA.

The junction had 12 bases not matched to a gene; V was cut back by 6 bases and J by 7 bases. CDR1 and CDR2 (germline): MNHEY, SMNVEV (reference sequence). This CDR3 is 16 amino acids long. Original processing methods: Nucleated cell counts were estimated from reference gene primer amplification. TCRdb's copy holds only in-frame clones and misses some; the assay was immunoSEQ multiplex PCR. Clone size and V and J calls were adopted from that table, with D and trimming inferred from the DNA. The sample lists about 250,000 clones; more than 85% were seen once. The sequence came from a man aged 25-45 years with acute or convalescent COVID-19. This chain links TRBV27 with TRBJ2-1; 10 nucleotides line up with TRBD2. The source material was peripheral blood. CDR3 region: CASRTPASGSNNEQFF. CDR3 bases: TGTGCCAGCAGAACTCCTGCTAGCGGGAGTAATAATGAGCAGTTCTTC.